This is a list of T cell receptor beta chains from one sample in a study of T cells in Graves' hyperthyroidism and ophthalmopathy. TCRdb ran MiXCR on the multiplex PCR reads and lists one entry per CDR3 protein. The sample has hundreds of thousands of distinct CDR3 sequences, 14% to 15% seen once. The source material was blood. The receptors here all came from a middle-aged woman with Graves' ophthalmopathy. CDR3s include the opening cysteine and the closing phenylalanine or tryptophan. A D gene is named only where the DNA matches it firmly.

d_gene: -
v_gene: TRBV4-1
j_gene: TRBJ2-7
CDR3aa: CASSQESTLYEQYF

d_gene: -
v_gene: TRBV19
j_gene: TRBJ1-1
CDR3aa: CASSMGVGNTEALF

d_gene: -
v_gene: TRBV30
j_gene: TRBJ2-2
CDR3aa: CAWWQMKHGELFF

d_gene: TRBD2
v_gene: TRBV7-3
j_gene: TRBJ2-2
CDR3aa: CASSSGLAGGELFF

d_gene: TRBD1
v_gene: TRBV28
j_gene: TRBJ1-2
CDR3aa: CASEGQGYGYTF

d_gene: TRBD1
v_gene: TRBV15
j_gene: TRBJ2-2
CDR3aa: CATSSPLGGTGASGELFF

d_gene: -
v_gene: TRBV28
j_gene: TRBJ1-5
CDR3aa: CASSFREYNQPQHF

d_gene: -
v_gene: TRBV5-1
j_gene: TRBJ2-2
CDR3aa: CASSLSHNTGELFF

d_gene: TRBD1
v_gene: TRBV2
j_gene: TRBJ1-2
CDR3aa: CARRTGRGYTF

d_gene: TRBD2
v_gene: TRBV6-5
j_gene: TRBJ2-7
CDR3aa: CASSYGIAGDEQYF

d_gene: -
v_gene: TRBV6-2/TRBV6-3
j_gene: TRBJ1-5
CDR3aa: CASTDAIGFQPQHF

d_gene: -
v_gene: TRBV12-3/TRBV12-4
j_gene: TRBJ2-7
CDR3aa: CASTPQGPLDEQYF

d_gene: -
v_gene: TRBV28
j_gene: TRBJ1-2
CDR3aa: CASSPVEPYGYTF

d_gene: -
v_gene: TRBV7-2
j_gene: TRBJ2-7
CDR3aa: CASSPREGSYEQYF

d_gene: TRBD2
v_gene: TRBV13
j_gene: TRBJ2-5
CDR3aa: CASSPASGRAQETQYF

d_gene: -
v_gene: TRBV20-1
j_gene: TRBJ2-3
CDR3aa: CSARGPTNTDTQYF

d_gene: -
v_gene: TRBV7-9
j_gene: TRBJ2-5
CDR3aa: CASSFMGETQYF

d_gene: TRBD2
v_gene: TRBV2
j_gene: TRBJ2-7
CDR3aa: CASIPGLAGYEQYF

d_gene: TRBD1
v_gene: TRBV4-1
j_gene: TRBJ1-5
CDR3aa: CASSHADRVDQPQHF

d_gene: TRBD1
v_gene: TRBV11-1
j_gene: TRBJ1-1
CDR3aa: CASSPAPDRANTEAFF

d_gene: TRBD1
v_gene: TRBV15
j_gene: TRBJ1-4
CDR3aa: CATSRDGTVDYEKLFF

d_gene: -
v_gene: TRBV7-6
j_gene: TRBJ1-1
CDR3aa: CASGKWEMNTEAFF

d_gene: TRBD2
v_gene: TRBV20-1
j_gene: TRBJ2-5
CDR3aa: CSARDLLAGEETQYF

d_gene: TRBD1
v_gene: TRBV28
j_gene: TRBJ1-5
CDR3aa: CASSPWTGGFQPQHF